These 22 T cell receptor beta chains were all obtained from the same sample, sequenced in a study of tumor-infiltrating lymphocytes in primary liver carcinoma (dated by TCRdb to the late 2010s). Sequencing was performed on an Illumina HiSeq 2500. Using a constant-region primer and ProtoScript II reverse transcriptase, TCRbeta-specific cDNA was reverse-transcribed from roughly 460 ng total RNA. Three nested multiplex PCR rounds, following a slightly modified ARM-PCR procedure, were used to build the TCRbeta libraries. Multiplex TRBV1-TRBV30 forward primers and a Cbeta reverse primer were used in the first two PCR rounds, each of which was run for approximately 11 cycles. The raw public reads went through TCRdb reprocessing: fastp at Q25, MiXCR clone calling, in-frame beta chains kept. Rows with a matching CDR3 protein are joined into one entry that keeps the most common DNA and genes. In all, the sample holds about 120,000 distinct CDR3 sequences, and less than 75% of those were seen once. The ten largest clonotypes hold over 8% of the sample.

Total RNA and DNA were co-extracted from roughly 18-30 mg of bulk tissue with the AllPrep DNA/RNA mini kit, without cell sorting. The material sequenced was tumor-adjacent normal liver tissue. The source is a woman aged 55 to 70 with primary liver carcinoma and hepatitis B virus infection.

Comment on this clonotype: At one boundary the junction diverges from the germline segment, which might be a read error. The chain is built from TRBV28 and TRBJ1-1, with a possible D match to TRBD1 (6 bases). Germline CDR1 and CDR2: MDHEN and SYDVKM. The CDR3 is 11 amino acids. The DNA of the CDR3 is TGTGCCACCCTTAGTTTATTGGGGGCTTTATTT. This sequence encodes CATLSLLGALF. The full variable domain, with the rest looked up from reference TRBV28 and TRBJ1-1, is DVKVTQSSRYLVKRTGEKVFLECVQDMDHENMFWYRQDPGLGLRLIYFSYDVKMKEKGDIPEGYSVSREKKERFSLILESASTNQTSMYLCATLSLLGALFGQGTRLTVV.

This clonotype has a count of ten or more. J is TRBJ2-6 and V is TRBV28; unclear D gene. V lost 3 bases and J 0 bases, leaving 6 bases between the germline ends. The CDR3 has 15 amino acids. Germline CDR1 is MDHEN and CDR2 is SYDVKM. Here the CDR3 DNA reads TGTGCCAGCAGTTTGCGAGGCTCTGGGGCCAACGTCCTGACTTTC. Amino acids: CASSLRGSGANVLTF.

The V and J genes are TRBV28 and TRBJ2-4; the match to TRBD1 covers 7 bases. From germline, CDR1 is MDHEN and CDR2 SYDVKM. This CDR3 contains 13 residues. Losses at the gene ends were 7 bases for V and 8 bases for J; bases not matched to a gene: 8. The CDR3 nucleotides read TGTGCCAGCATGCCGACAGGGAAAGACATTCAGTACTTC. This translates into CASMPTGKDIQYF. Combining the CDR3 with reference TRBV28 and TRBJ2-4 gives the whole variable domain DVKVTQSSRYLVKRTGEKVFLECVQDMDHENMFWYRQDPGLGLRLIYFSYDVKMKEKGDIPEGYSVSREKKERFSLILESASTNQTSMYLCASMPTGKDIQYFGAGTRLSVL.

A note on this clonotype: Relative to the germline gene, one junction end is altered; a read error may explain this. The chain links TRBV14 to TRBJ2-7; 10 bases match TRBD1. This CDR3 spans 14 amino acids. In germline, CDR1 is SGHDN, CDR2 FVKESK. DNA for the CDR3: TGTGCCAGCAGCCCGGGGACAGGGGACTACGACCAGTACTTC. Residues: CASSPGTGDYDQYF.

This clonotype was seen only a few times. At one end, the junction sequence differs from germline, possibly due to a read error. CDR3 region: CASSLEGGYYSEQFF. The CDR3 coding sequence is TGCGCCAGCAGCTTAGAAGGAGGGTATTACAGTGAGCAGTTCTTC. V and J are TRBV7-9 and TRBJ2-1; a weak D match, TRBD2 (6 bases). The CDR3 runs to 15 residues. Germline V CDR1 and CDR2: SEHNR, FQNEAQ (reference sequence).

The V gene is TRBV18, the J gene TRBJ2-5; no firm D call. V lost 3 bases and J 2 bases, leaving 7 bases between the germline ends. This CDR3 is 13 amino acids long. Germline V CDR1 and CDR2: KGHSH, LQKENI. The CDR3 nucleotides are TGTGCCAGCTCACCCAGGTCACAAGAGACCCAGTACTTC. Translated, it gives CASSPRSQETQYF.

Turning to this clonotype: Mismatch with germline at one junction end may stem from a read error. The chain recombines TRBV29-1 with TRBJ2-2; perhaps TRBD2 as D (5 bases). There are 12 residues in the CDR3. CDR1 is SQVTM, CDR2 ANQGSEA, per germline. The CDR3 is CSVDANIGELCF. Written as DNA, the CDR3 is TGCAGCGTGGACGCGAACATCGGGGAGCTGTGTTTT.

This clonotype was counted ten times or more. The chain combines TRBV7-9 with TRBJ1-4; possibly TRBD1 for D (6 bases). Trimming shortened V by 7 bases and J by 5 bases, and 17 bases separated the two germline ends. The CDR3 covers 15 residues. Germline CDR1 is SEHNR and CDR2 is FQNEAQ (reference sequence). CDR3 sequence (DNA): TGTGCCAGCACCAACCGGGGGCAGGGAAATGAAAAACTGTTTTTT. Translation gives CASTNRGQGNEKLFF.

There are many counts of this clonotype. The chain couples TRBV6-1 to TRBJ2-1; possibly TRBD2 for D (7 bases). The germline gives CDR1 MNHNS, CDR2 SASEGT. V shed 7 bases and J shed 3 bases, with 16 bases lying between them. This CDR3 is 15 amino acids long. Here the CDR3 reads CASTLGAGVYNEQFF. CDR3 DNA: TGTGCCAGCACCTTGGGGGCGGGAGTCTACAATGAGCAGTTCTTC.

About this clonotype: One base away lies a much larger clone, so this may be a sequencing read error. In DNA, the CDR3 is TGTGCCAGCCCGGAGGGGGTGGGCTCCTACGAGCAGTACTTC. Its translation: CASPEGVGSYEQYF. This chain joins TRBV6-5 and TRBJ2-7; D could derive from TRBD1 or TRBD2 (6 bases each). The CDR3 is 14 residues long. The V gene's germline CDR1 is MNHEY and CDR2 SVGAGI. Trimming removed 8 bases from V and 0 bases from J, with 14 bases in between.

This clonotype came up many times. V is TRBV29-1 and J is TRBJ2-7; tentatively, D is TRBD1 or TRBD2 (6 bases each). CDR3 length: 15 residues. Germline loops: CDR1 SQVTM, CDR2 ANQGSEA. V lost 7 bases, J lost 2 bases, and 21 bases lay in between. This CDR3 is CSGGGQGSGPYEQYF. The CDR3, as DNA: TGCAGCGGAGGGGGGCAGGGGTCCGGACCCTACGAGCAGTACTTC.

The rearrangement joins TRBV6-1 to TRBJ1-5; D call uncertain. CDR3 length: 13 residues. Germline-derived CDR1 and CDR2 are MNHNS and SASEGT. The V end lost 5 bases, the J end lost 7 bases, and 12 bases lay between the germline ends. This CDR3 reads CASSQDKAQPQHF. DNA of the CDR3: TGTGCCAGCAGTCAAGACAAAGCCCAGCCCCAGCATTTT.

This chain uses TRBV6-1 with TRBJ2-2; TRBD2 aligns across 9 bases. The CDR3 spans 14 residues. J gave up 8 bases and V 8 bases, and 9 bases lay outside the gene matches. Germline V gene lookup returns CDR1 MNHNS and CDR2 SASEGT. The CDR3 reads CASGEGLAAGELFF. CDR3 sequence (DNA): TGTGCCAGCGGCGAGGGACTAGCCGCAGGGGAGCTGTTTTTT.

On this clonotype: The junction and the germline gene differ at one end; a read error may be behind it. V is TRBV6-5 and J is TRBJ2-4; tentative D call: TRBD2 (6 bases). Germline CDR1 and CDR2: MNHEY and SVGAGI. The CDR3 extends over 14 amino acids. The DNA of the CDR3 is TGTGTCAGCAGCCCCGTACTAGCCAAAAACATTCAATACTTC. It encodes CVSSPVLAKNIQYF.

About this clonotype itself: A much bigger clone sits one base away, suggesting this may be a read error. The V and J genes are TRBV7-8 and TRBJ2-7, with a weak D call TRBD2 (5 bases). The CDR3 contains 16 residues. Germline V gene data show CDR1 as SGHVS and CDR2 as FQNEAQ. Written as DNA, the CDR3 is TGTGCCAGCAGCTTATTTGCGGGCATTAACTCCTACGAGCGGTACTTC. Its translation: CASSLFAGINSYERYF.

CDR3 bases: TGTGCCATCACGGGAGTGACAGTTATGAACACTGAAGCTTTCTTT. This codes for CAITGVTVMNTEAFF. The chain recombines TRBV10-3 with TRBJ1-1; D might be TRBD1 (5 bases). In germline, CDR1 is ENHRY, CDR2 SYGVKD. V lost 7 bases and J 0 bases, leaving 15 bases between the germline ends. The CDR3 has 15 residues.

This clonotype has a handful of counts. A much larger clone differs by one base, so this may be a read error. The V and J genes are TRBV14 and TRBJ1-1; possible D gene TRBD1, 6 bases. From germline, CDR1 is SGHDN and CDR2 FVKESK. This CDR3 comprises 14 residues. As DNA, the CDR3 is TGTGCCAGCAGCCGGCCGGGGGCGGGCACTGAAGCTTTATTT. This translates into CASSRPGAGTEALF.

In its sample, this clonotype ranks as medium-sized. The CDR3 bases are TGTGCCAGCAGCTCGGGAGGGGCCAAAAACATTCAGTACTTC. It is translated as CASSSGGAKNIQYF. This rearrangement joins TRBV7-9 to TRBJ2-4; 8 nucleotides line up with TRBD2. The CDR3 is 14 amino acids. The V gene's germline CDR1 is SEHNR and CDR2 FQNEAQ (reference sequence). V shed 4 bases, J shed 1 base, and the junction held 0 bases outside the gene matches.

This clonotype was detected many times. The chain links TRBV13 to TRBJ1-3; 8 bases align to TRBD1. Trimming took 5 bases from V and 3 from J; bases not matched to a gene: 6. From germline, CDR1 is PRHDT and CDR2 FYEKMQ (reference sequence). This CDR3 has 15 amino acids. CDR3 in DNA: TGTGCCAGCAGCCCGGGGGACAGGTTTGGAAACACCATATATTTT. This gives the protein CASSPGDRFGNTIYF.

A remark on this clonotype: An end of the junction differs from the germline gene, which may be a read error. The rearrangement uses TRBV11-1 and TRBJ2-4; the match to TRBD2 covers 13 bases. The CDR3 runs to 17 residues. Germline values: CDR1 SGHAT, CDR2 FQDESV (reference sequence). CDR3 loop: CAGSFPGTSGTKNIRYF. CDR3 nucleotide sequence: TGTGCCGGCAGCTTTCCCGGGACTAGCGGGACCAAGAACATTCGGTACTTC. Together with reference TRBV11-1 and TRBJ2-4, the CDR3 gives the full variable domain: EAEVAQSPRYKITEKSQAVAFWCDPISGHATLYWYRQILGQGPELLVQFQDESVVDDSQLPKDRFSAERLKGVDSTLKIQPAELGDSAMYLCAGSFPGTSGTKNIRYFGAGTRLSVL.

About this clonotype itself: At one end the junction does not follow the germline gene, possibly because of a read error. The rearrangement links TRBV11-1 to TRBJ2-5; a weak D match, TRBD2 (5 bases). The germline V gene encodes CDR1 SGHAT and CDR2 FQDESV (reference sequence). The CDR3 covers 16 residues. Written as DNA, the CDR3 is TGTGCCAGCAACTTAGAGCCGGGGTACCTAAGGGAGACCCAGTGCTTC. Residues: CASNLEPGYLRETQCF.

As for this clonotype: Sequence at one end of the junction differs from germline and may be a read error. The rearrangement joins TRBV6-6 to TRBJ2-1, with TRBD2 matching 11 bases. Germline V gives CDR1 MNHNY, CDR2 SVGAGI (reference sequence). This CDR3 spans 16 amino acids. The CDR3 bases are TGTGCCAGCAGCGGAACTAGCGGGAGCCTGTACAATAAGCAATTATTC. It codes for CASSGTSGSLYNKQLF.